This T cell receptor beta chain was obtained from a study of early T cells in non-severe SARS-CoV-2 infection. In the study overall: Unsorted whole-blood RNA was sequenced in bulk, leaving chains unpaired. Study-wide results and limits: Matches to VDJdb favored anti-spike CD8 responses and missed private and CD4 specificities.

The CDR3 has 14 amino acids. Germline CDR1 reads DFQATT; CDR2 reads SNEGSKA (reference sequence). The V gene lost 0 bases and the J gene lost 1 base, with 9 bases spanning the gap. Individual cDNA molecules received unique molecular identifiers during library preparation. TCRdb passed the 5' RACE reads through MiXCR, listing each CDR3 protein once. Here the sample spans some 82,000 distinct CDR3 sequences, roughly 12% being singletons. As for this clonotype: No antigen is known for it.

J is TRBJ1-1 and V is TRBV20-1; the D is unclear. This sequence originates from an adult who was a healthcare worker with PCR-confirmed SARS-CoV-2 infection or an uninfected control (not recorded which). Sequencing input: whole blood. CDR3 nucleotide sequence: TGCAGTGCTAGAGAAGGCAGTACGAACACTGAAGCTTTCTTT. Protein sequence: CSAREGSTNTEAFF.